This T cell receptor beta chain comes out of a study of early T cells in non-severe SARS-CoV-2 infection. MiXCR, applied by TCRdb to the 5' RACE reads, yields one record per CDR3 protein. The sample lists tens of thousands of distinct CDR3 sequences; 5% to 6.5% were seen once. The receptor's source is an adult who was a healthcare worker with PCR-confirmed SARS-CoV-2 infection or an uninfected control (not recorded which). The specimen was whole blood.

The CDR3, as DNA: TGTGCCACCAGCCCAAGCGGGAGAAACACAGATACGCAGTATTTT. Translation: CATSPSGRNTDTQYF. This chain joins TRBV15 and TRBJ2-3; 8 bases fit TRBD2. Germline values: CDR1 LNHNV, CDR2 YYDKDF (reference sequence). J was trimmed by 2 bases and V by 5 bases; bases with no gene match: 6. There are 15 residues in the CDR3.